The sequence of this TCR beta chain was determined in a study of radiotherapy plus CTLA-4 blockade in lung cancer (dated by TCRdb to the late 2010s). Some background on the complete study: Among enrolled patients, approximately 19% had an objective response and 30% to 35% reached disease control.

The receptor library was made with the immunoSEQ multiplex PCR assay. The table was pulled from immuneACCESS by TCRdb, which kept in-frame rearrangements only. Such tables lose some clones; where checked, under half of the loss comes from unresolved V genes, and the rest has no known cause. This sample holds more than 90,000 clones; around 75% were observed only once. The ten top clones hold approximately 4.7% of the sample. In regard to this clone: Its antigen target is currently unknown. No base quality information exists; no much larger clone differs at one position. Different DNA sequences within this sample yield the same CDR3.

Overall results and qualifications from the work: Early dynamic changes in blood T cell clones, together with increased serum interferon-beta after radiation, were reported as the strongest predictors of response. TCR clones derived from tumors expanded in peripheral blood after treatment with radiotherapy and ipilimumab.

Focal radiation therapy combined with CTLA-4 blockade (ipilimumab) was tested in patients with chemo-refractory metastatic non-small-cell lung cancer. The sample in question was peripheral blood, obtained from a patient treated with radiotherapy plus ipilimumab. The TCR comes from a human donor with non-small cell lung cancer who had a partial response to radiotherapy plus ipilimumab.

The sequence in DNA is TGTGCCAGTGAGAGCGGGAGCTCCTACAATGAGCAGTTCTTC. Its product reads: CASESGSSYNEQFF. The sequence is built from TRBV19 and TRBJ2-1; TRBD2 matches 8 bases in the middle. Ends trimmed: V by 8 bases, J by 0 bases; bases unmatched to a gene: 3. The CDR3 sequence holds 14 residues, the cysteine and phenylalanine included. The sequence is cut down to CDR3 DNA, 42 bases in frame from base 1. CDR1 and CDR2 are read off the germline V gene (reference sequence) as LNHDA and SQIVND.